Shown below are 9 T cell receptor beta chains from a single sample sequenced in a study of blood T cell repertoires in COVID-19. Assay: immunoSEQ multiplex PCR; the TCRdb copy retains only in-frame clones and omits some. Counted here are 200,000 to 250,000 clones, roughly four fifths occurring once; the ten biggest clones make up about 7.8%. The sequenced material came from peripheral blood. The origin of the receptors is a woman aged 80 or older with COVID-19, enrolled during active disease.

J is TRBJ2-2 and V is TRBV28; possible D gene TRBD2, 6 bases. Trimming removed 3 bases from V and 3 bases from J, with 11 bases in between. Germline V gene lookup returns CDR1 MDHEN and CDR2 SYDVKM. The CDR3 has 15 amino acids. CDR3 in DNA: TGTGCCAGCAGTTTGTCGGGGGTCTACACCGGGGAGCTGTTTTTT. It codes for CASSLSGVYTGELFF.

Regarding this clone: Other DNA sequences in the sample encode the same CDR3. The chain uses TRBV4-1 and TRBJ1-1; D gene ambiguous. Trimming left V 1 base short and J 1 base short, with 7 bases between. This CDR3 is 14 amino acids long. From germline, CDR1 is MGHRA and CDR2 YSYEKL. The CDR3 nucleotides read TGCGCCAGCAGCCAAGTTCCAGGGAACACTGAAGCTTTCTTT. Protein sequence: CASSQVPGNTEAFF.

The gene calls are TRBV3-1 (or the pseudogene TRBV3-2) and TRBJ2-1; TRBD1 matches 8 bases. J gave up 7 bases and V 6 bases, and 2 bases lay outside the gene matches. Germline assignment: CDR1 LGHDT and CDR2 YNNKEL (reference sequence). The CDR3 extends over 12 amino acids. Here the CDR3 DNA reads TGTGCCAGCAGGTACAGGGGGAATGAGCAGTTCTTC. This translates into CASRYRGNEQFF.

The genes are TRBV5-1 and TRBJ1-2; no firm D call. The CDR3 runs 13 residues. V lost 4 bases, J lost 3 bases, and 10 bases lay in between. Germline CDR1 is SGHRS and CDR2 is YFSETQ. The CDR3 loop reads CASSSGRDYGYTF. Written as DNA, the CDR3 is TGCGCCAGCAGCAGCGGACGGGACTATGGCTACACCTTC.

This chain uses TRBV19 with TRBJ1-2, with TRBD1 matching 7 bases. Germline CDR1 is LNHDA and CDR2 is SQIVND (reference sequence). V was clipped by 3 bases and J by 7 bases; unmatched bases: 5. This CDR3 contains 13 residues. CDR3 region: CASSIDRVGGYTF. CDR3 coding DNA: TGTGCCAGTAGTATCGACAGGGTCGGTGGCTACACCTTC.

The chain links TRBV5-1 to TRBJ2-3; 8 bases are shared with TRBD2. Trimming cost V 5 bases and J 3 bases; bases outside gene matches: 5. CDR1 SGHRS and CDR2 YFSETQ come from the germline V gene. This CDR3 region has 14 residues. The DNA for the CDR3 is TGCGCCAGCAGAGGGTCTAGCGGGACAGATACGCAGTATTTT. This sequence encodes CASRGSSGTDTQYF.

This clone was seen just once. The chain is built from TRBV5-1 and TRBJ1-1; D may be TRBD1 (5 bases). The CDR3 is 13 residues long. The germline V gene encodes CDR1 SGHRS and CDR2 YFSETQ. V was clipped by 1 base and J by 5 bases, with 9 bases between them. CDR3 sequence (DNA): TGCGCCAGCAGCTTGCAGGGTTTGACTGAAGCTTTCTTT. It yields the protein CASSLQGLTEAFF.

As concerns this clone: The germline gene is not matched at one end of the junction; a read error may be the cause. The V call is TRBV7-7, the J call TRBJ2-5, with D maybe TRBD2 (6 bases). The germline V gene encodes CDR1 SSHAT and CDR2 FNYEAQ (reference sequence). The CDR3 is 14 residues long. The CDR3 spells CASSSTGLGETQYF. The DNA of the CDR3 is TGTGCTAGCAGCTCCACGGGACTGGGGGAGACCCAGTACTTC.

The CDR3 nucleotides are TGTGCCAGCAGCAAACGGGATACAGGGGTAGGCTATGGCTACACCTTC. It translates to CASSKRDTGVGYGYTF. The rearrangement links TRBV3-1 (or the pseudogene TRBV3-2) to TRBJ1-2; 7 nucleotides line up with TRBD1. With V trimmed by 5 bases and J by 4 bases, 13 bases remained unmatched. The germline CDR1 and CDR2 sequences are LGHDT and YNNKEL (reference sequence). The CDR3 runs 16 residues.